This TCR beta chain was obtained from a study of shared clonotypes between healthy human individuals. Findings and caveats of the study: A few donors shared 4.5% to 6.5% of their naive CD4 clonotypes.

Replicate PCRs for sorted subsets used 200 ng DNA; this equaled tens of thousands of T cell genomes. Assay used: immunoSEQ multiplex PCR; TCRdb lists only in-frame clones, some missing. The table lists some 1,600,000 clones, approximately 98% of them singletons. This clone came up once. What it binds is unknown. CDR1 SGHDN and CDR2 FVKESK come from the germline V gene. V lost 1 base and J lost 0, with 15 bases in between. This CDR3 has 18 residues. CD45RA-negative memory and CD45RA+ naive subsets were split from the CD4+ cells. Material: naive CD4+ T cells sorted from blood. The subset: CD45RA+ positively selected. This sequence joins TRBV14 and TRBJ1-4; D remains unclear. The receptor was isolated from a man aged 25-45 years in good health. Here the CDR3 reads CASSQAPGGFSTNEKLFF. The DNA of the CDR3 is TGTGCCAGCAGCCAAGCTCCTGGTGGGTTCTCAACTAATGAAAAACTGTTTTTT.